The source of this T cell receptor (beta chain) is a study of shared clonotypes between healthy human individuals. Study-wide background: CD4 naive and CD4 memory each took three plates per donor, while CD8 naive took two and CD8 memory one.

Notes on the study in general: Clonotypes which were not shared had lower generation probabilities than clonotypes that all four donors shared. Researchers found naive subsets generally carried larger estimated richness than memory subsets.

Generated by immunoSEQ multiplex PCR, the TCRdb table keeps only in-frame clones and is missing some. Of 600,000 to 800,000 clones listed, just under 75% are singletons. On this clone: Its cognate antigen is unknown.

The source is a woman under 40 in good health. The sample was memory CD4+ T cells sorted from blood. The subset denotes: CD45RA-negative fraction.

The CDR3 nucleotides are TGTGCCAGCTCACCACCCTCTAGCGGGGGCATTCAGTACTTC. It encodes CASSPPSSGGIQYF. This chain joins TRBV18 and TRBJ2-4, with 10 bases that match TRBD2. V shed 0 bases and J 9 bases; nucleotides not matched to a gene: 2. The CDR3 has 14 residues. Germline CDR1 KGHSH, CDR2 LQKENI.